Listed below are T cell receptor beta chains from one sample, sequenced in a study of OX40 agonist ivuxolimab in advanced cancers. Data came from immunoSEQ multiplex PCR; TCRdb stores just in-frame clones and leaves some out. The sample holds 65,000 to 90,000 clones, around 90% seen once. Sequenced material: CD4+ or CD8+ T cells sorted from blood, taken in a trial of the OX40 agonist ivuxolimab. These receptors all stem from an adult with an advanced solid tumor such as melanoma, head and neck, liver or kidney cancer. The CDR3 runs from the conserved cysteine through the conserved F or W. Fields, in order: V gene, J gene, CDR3 protein.

v_gene: TRBV5-1; j_gene: TRBJ1-6; CDR3aa: CASSWTGEGSPLHF
v_gene: TRBV4-3; j_gene: TRBJ1-3; CDR3aa: CASSQDRQVTGNTIYF
v_gene: TRBV30; j_gene: TRBJ1-5; CDR3aa: CAWSVSSNQPQHF
v_gene: TRBV4-3; j_gene: TRBJ1-2; CDR3aa: CASSQGQGARGYTF
v_gene: TRBV9; j_gene: TRBJ2-3; CDR3aa: CASSVEADTQYF
v_gene: TRBV2; j_gene: TRBJ1-5; CDR3aa: CASSHGLGGNQPQHF
v_gene: TRBV6-1; j_gene: TRBJ2-4; CDR3aa: CASSERTGGLYIQYF
v_gene: TRBV4-3; j_gene: TRBJ2-5; CDR3aa: CASSRRPETQYF
v_gene: TRBV19; j_gene: TRBJ1-6; CDR3aa: CASEKGQGNRSPLHF
v_gene: TRBV29-1; j_gene: TRBJ1-2; CDR3aa: CSARGGRAANYGYTF
v_gene: TRBV13; j_gene: TRBJ2-2; CDR3aa: CASSSGGELFF
v_gene: TRBV19; j_gene: TRBJ2-1; CDR3aa: CASSILGLAGGGSYNEQFF
v_gene: TRBV28; j_gene: TRBJ2-1; CDR3aa: CASRQVSDEQFF
v_gene: TRBV30; j_gene: TRBJ1-2; CDR3aa: CAWSPGNYGYTF
v_gene: TRBV7-6; j_gene: TRBJ2-2; CDR3aa: CASSLGSDTGELFF
v_gene: TRBV9; j_gene: TRBJ2-5; CDR3aa: CASSISRTSGDETQYF
v_gene: TRBV2; j_gene: TRBJ2-1; CDR3aa: CASRDILGGALQFF
v_gene: TRBV27; j_gene: TRBJ2-2; CDR3aa: CASSLFRANTGELFF
v_gene: TRBV4-2; j_gene: TRBJ2-1; CDR3aa: CASSQDGGYEQFF
v_gene: TRBV7-3; j_gene: TRBJ2-2; CDR3aa: CASSLAGDAGELFF
v_gene: TRBV7-9; j_gene: TRBJ1-2; CDR3aa: CASSSDDLRGYTF
v_gene: TRBV12-5; j_gene: TRBJ2-3; CDR3aa: CASALTSGPSTDTQYF
v_gene: TRBV13; j_gene: TRBJ2-7; CDR3aa: CASSRGLEQYF
v_gene: TRBV9; j_gene: TRBJ2-3; CDR3aa: CASSAGSTDTQYF
v_gene: TRBV6-5; j_gene: TRBJ2-7; CDR3aa: CASSYLGQAYEQYF
v_gene: TRBV9; j_gene: TRBJ1-1; CDR3aa: CASSDPGQGAIEAFF
v_gene: TRBV23-1; j_gene: TRBJ1-6; CDR3aa: CASSQFGGARSSPLHF
v_gene: TRBV2; j_gene: TRBJ1-3; CDR3aa: CASSETGVDGNTIYF
v_gene: TRBV9; j_gene: TRBJ1-2; CDR3aa: CASSVGGSYGYTF
v_gene: TRBV19; j_gene: TRBJ1-3; CDR3aa: CASMPAGGGNTIYF
v_gene: TRBV27; j_gene: TRBJ2-7; CDR3aa: CASSLMPPGQGWYEQYF
v_gene: TRBV4-2; j_gene: TRBJ2-1; CDR3aa: CASSQEFGYNEQFF
v_gene: TRBV9; j_gene: TRBJ2-1; CDR3aa: CASSVGLAEYNEQFF
v_gene: TRBV20-1; j_gene: TRBJ1-1; CDR3aa: CSAYRIQGAFF
v_gene: TRBV7-3; j_gene: TRBJ2-1; CDR3aa: CASSLTFTVLNEQFF
v_gene: TRBV27; j_gene: TRBJ2-1; CDR3aa: CASSYGLHNEQFF
v_gene: TRBV15; j_gene: TRBJ2-1; CDR3aa: CATSISGETYNEQFF
v_gene: TRBV6-5; j_gene: TRBJ1-5; CDR3aa: CASSAPGTFQPQHF
v_gene: TRBV28; j_gene: TRBJ2-6; CDR3aa: CASTYSGANVLTF
v_gene: TRBV28; j_gene: TRBJ1-2; CDR3aa: CASSRRGLWGYTF
v_gene: TRBV13; j_gene: TRBJ1-1; CDR3aa: CASKGTGGRNTEAFF
v_gene: TRBV14; j_gene: TRBJ2-1; CDR3aa: CASSQAGSPNEQFF
v_gene: TRBV6-5; j_gene: TRBJ1-6; CDR3aa: CASSSKPAHLHF
v_gene: TRBV30; j_gene: TRBJ1-1; CDR3aa: CAWGTGGTEAFF
v_gene: TRBV27; j_gene: TRBJ2-3; CDR3aa: CASSLTGRADTQYF